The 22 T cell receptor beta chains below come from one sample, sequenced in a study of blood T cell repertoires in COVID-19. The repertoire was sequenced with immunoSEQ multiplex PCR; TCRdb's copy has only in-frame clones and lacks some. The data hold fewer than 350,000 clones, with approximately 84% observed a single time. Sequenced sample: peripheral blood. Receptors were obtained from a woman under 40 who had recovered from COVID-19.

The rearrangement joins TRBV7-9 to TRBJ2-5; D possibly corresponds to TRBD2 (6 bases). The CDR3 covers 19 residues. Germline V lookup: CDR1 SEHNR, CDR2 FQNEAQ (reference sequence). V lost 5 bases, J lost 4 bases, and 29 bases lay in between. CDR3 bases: TGTGCCAGCAGCCCGCGGGGCCGGGGGAGGAGGTACGGTATAGAGACCCAGTACTTC. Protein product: CASSPRGRGRRYGIETQYF.

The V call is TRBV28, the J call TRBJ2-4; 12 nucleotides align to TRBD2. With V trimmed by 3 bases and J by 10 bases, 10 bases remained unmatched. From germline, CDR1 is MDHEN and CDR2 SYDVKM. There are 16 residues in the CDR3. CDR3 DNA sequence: TGTGCCAGCAGTTTGGCTAGCGGGAGGGCCCTAAGAATTCAGTACTTC. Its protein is CASSLASGRALRIQYF. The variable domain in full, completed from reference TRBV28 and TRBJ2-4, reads DVKVTQSSRYLVKRTGEKVFLECVQDMDHENMFWYRQDPGLGLRLIYFSYDVKMKEKGDIPEGYSVSREKKERFSLILESASTNQTSMYLCASSLASGRALRIQYFGAGTRLSVL.

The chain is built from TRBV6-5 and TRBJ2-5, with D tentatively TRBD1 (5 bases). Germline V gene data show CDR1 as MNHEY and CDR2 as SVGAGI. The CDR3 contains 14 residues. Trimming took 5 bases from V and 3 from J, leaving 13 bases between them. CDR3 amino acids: CASSRWGYEETQYF. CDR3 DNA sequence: TGTGCCAGCAGTCGTTGGGGCTATGAAGAGACCCAGTACTTC.

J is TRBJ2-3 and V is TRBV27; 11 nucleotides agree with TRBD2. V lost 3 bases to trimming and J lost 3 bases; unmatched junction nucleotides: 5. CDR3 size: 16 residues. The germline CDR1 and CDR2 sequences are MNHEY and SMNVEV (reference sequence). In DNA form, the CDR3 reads TGTGCCAGCAGTTTTCTAGCGGGAGGAATAACAGATACGCAGTATTTT. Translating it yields CASSFLAGGITDTQYF.

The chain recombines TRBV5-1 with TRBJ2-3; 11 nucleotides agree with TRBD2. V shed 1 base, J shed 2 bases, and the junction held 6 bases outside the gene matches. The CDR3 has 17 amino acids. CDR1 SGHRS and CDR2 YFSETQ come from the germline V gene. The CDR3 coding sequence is TGCGCCAGCAGCTTGCAACCGGGACTAGCGGTCACAGATACGCAGTATTTT. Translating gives CASSLQPGLAVTDTQYF. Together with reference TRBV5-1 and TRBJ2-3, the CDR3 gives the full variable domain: KAGVTQTPRYLIKTRGQQVTLSCSPISGHRSVSWYQQTPGQGLQFLFEYFSETQRNKGNFPGRFSGRQFSNSRSEMNVSTLELGDSALYLCASSLQPGLAVTDTQYFGPGTRLTVL.

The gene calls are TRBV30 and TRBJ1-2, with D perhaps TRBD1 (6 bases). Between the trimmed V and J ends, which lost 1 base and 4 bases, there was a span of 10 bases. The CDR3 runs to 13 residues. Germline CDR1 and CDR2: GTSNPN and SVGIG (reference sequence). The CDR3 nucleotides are TGTGCCTGGAGTGCAGGGGCGGGCTATGGCTACACCTTC. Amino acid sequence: CAWSAGAGYGYTF.

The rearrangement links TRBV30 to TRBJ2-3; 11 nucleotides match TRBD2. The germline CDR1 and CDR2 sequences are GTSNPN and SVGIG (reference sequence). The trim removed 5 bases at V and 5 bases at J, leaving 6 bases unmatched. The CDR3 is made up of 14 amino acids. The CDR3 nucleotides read TGTGCCTGGGGTAGCGGGGGGGCCGGAGATACGCAGTATTTT. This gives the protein CAWGSGGAGDTQYF.

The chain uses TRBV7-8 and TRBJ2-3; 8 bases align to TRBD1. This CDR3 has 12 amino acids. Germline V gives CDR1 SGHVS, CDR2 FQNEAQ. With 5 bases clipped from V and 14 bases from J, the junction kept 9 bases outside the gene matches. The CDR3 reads CASSTRTGKRYF. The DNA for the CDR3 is TGTGCCAGCAGCACGCGGACAGGGAAGCGGTATTTT.

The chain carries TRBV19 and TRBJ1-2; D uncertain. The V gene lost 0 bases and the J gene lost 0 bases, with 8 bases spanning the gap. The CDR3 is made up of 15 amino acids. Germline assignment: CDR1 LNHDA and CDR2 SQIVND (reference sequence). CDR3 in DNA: TGTGCCAGTAGTATAGATTTCGGGGCTAACTATGGCTACACCTTC. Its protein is CASSIDFGANYGYTF. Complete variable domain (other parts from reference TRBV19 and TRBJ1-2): DGGITQSPKYLFRKEGQNVTLSCEQNLNHDAMYWYRQDPGQGLRLIYYSQIVNDFQKGDIAEGYSVSREKKESFPLTVTSAQKNPTAFYLCASSIDFGANYGYTFGSGTRLTVV.

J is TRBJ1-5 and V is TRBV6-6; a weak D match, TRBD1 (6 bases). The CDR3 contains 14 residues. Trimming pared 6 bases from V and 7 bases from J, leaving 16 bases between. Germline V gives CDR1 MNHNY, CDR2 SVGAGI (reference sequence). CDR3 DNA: TGTGCCAGCAGGGGGGCAGGGTACGAACAGCCCCAGCATTTT. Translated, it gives CASRGAGYEQPQHF.

In DNA, the CDR3 is TGCGCCAGCAGCCTCCCGGACTACTCCTACGAGCAGTACTTC. It is translated as CASSLPDYSYEQYF. J is TRBJ2-7 and V is TRBV4-1, with D tentatively TRBD2 (6 bases). The V gene's germline CDR1 is MGHRA and CDR2 YSYEKL. V dropped 4 bases and J dropped 0 bases, with 10 bases sitting between them. The CDR3 runs to 14 residues.

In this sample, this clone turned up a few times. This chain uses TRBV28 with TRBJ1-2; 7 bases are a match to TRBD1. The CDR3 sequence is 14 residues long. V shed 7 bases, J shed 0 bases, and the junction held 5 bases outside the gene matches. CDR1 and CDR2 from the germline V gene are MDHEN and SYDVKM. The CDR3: CASTKGGTNYGYTF. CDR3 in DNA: TGTGCCAGCACCAAAGGGGGCACTAACTATGGCTACACCTTC.

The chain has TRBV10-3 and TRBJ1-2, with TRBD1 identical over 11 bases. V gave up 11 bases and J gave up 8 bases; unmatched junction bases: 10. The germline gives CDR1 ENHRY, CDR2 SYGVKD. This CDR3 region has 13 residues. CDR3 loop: CALTGDRGTGYTF. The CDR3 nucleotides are TGTGCCTTAACAGGGGACAGGGGGACCGGCTACACCTTC.

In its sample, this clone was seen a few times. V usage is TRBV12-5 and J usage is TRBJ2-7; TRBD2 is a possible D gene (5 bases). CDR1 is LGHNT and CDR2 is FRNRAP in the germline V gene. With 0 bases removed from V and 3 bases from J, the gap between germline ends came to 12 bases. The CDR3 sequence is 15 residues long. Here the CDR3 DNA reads TGTGCTAGTGGTTTGGTACTAGGACGAGACTACGAGCAGTACTTC. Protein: CASGLVLGRDYEQYF.

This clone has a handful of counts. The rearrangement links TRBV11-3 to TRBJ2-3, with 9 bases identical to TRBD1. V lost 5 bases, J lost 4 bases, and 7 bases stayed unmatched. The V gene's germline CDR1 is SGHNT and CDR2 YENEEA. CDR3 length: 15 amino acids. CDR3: CASSEGQGGADTQYF. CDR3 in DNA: TGTGCCAGCAGCGAGGGACAGGGTGGGGCAGATACGCAGTATTTT.

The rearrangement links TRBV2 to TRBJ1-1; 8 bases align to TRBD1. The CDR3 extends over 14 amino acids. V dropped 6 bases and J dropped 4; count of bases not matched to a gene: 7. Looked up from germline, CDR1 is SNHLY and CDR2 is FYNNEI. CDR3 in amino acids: CASRDRVSGTEAFF. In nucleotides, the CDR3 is TGTGCCAGCAGGGACAGGGTCTCGGGCACTGAAGCTTTCTTT.

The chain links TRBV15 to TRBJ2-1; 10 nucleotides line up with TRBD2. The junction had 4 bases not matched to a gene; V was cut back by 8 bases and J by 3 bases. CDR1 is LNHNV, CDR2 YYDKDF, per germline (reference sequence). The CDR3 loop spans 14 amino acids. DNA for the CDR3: TGTGCCACCGGGCTAGCGGGAGTCTACAATGAGCAGTTCTTC. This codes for CATGLAGVYNEQFF.

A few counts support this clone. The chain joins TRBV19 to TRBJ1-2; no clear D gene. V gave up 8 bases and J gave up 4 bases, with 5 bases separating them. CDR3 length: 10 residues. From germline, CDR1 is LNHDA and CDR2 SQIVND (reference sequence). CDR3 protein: CASGGYGYTF. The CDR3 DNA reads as TGTGCCAGTGGCGGCTATGGCTACACCTTC.

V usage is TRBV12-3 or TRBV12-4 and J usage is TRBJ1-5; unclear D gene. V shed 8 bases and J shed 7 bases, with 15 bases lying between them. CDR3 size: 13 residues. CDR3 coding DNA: TGTGCCAGCGGTAATTACGAGGTGCAGCCCCAGCATTTT. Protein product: CASGNYEVQPQHF.

The CDR3: CASSIDGTGEQYF. CDR3 nucleotide sequence: TGTGCCAGTAGTATAGATGGGACAGGCGAGCAGTACTTC. The rearrangement joins TRBV19 to TRBJ2-7, with TRBD1 matching over 8 bases. The ends lost 0 bases at V and 6 bases at J; junction bases unmatched: 1. Germline CDR1 reads LNHDA; CDR2 reads SQIVND (reference sequence). CDR3 length: 13 residues. Based on the CDR3 plus reference TRBV19 and TRBJ2-7, the full variable domain is DGGITQSPKYLFRKEGQNVTLSCEQNLNHDAMYWYRQDPGQGLRLIYYSQIVNDFQKGDIAEGYSVSREKKESFPLTVTSAQKNPTAFYLCASSIDGTGEQYFGPGTRLTVT.

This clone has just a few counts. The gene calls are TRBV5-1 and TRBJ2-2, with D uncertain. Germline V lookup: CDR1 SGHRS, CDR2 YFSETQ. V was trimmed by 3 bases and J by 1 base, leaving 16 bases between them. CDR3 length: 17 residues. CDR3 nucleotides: TGCGCCAGCAGCTCTAATCCCCCCTCTGGGAACACCGGGGAGCTGTTTTTT. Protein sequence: CASSSNPPSGNTGELFF. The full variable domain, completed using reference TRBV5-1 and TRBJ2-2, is KAGVTQTPRYLIKTRGQQVTLSCSPISGHRSVSWYQQTPGQGLQFLFEYFSETQRNKGNFPGRFSGRQFSNSRSEMNVSTLELGDSALYLCASSSNPPSGNTGELFFGEGSRLTVL.

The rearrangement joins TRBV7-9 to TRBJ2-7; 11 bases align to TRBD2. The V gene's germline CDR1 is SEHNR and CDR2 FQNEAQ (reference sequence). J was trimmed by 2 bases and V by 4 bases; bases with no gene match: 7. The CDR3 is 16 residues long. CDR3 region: CASSSRTSGSTYEQYF. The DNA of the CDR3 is TGTGCCAGCAGCTCGCGGACTAGCGGGTCAACCTACGAGCAGTACTTC.